This TCR beta chain was captured by sequencing in a study of T cell clones after liver transplantation. General observations from the study: Migration into the graft, not deletion, may explain lost graft donor-reactive T cells.

Using immunoSEQ multiplex PCR, the repertoire was profiled, and TCRdb retains in-frame clones only, with some absent. The sample has tens of thousands of clones; roughly 86% are singletons. From germline, CDR1 is LGHNA and CDR2 YNFKEQ. This CDR3 contains 14 residues. Between the trimmed V and J ends, which lost 3 bases and 5 bases, there was a span of 13 bases. Notes on this clone: Its antigen remains unidentified.

The rearrangement links TRBV4-2 to TRBJ1-1; no clear D. The sequence came from a human patient who received a liver transplant. T cells may partly derive from the graft donor. The source material was CD4+ T cells from blood, sampled 24 months after liver transplant. The CDR3 DNA reads as TGTGCCAGCAGCCAGTCGAAGGTTTGGACTGAAGCTTTCTTT. Translation: CASSQSKVWTEAFF.